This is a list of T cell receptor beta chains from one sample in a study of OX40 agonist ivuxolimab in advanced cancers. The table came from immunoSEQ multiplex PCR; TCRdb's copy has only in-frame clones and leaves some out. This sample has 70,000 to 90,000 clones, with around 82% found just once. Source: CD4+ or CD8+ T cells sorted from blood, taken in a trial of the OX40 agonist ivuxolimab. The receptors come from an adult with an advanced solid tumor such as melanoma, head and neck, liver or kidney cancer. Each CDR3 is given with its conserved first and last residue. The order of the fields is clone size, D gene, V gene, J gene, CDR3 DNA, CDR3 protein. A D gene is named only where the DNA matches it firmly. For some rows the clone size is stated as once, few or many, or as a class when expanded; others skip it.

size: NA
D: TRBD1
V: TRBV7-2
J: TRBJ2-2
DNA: TGTGCCAGCAGCTCGTGGACAGGGGGGACCGGGGAGCTGTTTTTT
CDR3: CASSSWTGGTGELFF

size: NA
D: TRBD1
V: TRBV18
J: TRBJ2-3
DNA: TGTGCCAGCTCACCTCCCTGGACAGGACCCTTAACGCAGTATTTT
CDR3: CASSPPWTGPLTQYF

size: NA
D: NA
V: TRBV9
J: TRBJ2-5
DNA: TGTGCCAGCAGCCTACAGGGAGGTGAAGAGACCCAGTACTTC
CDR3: CASSLQGGEETQYF

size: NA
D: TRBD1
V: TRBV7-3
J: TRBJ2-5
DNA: TGTGCCAGCAGCCCCGGGAAAAGGGGGCCTTTGGAGACCCAGTACTTC
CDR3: CASSPGKRGPLETQYF

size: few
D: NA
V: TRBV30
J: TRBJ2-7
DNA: TGTGCCGGGTACTCCGGGACCTACCTTTACGAGCAGTACTTC
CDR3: CAGYSGTYLYEQYF

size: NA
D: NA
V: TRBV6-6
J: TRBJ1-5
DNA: TGTGCCAGCAGATCTCGGCCGACGGGGCAGCCCCAGCATTTT
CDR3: CASRSRPTGQPQHF

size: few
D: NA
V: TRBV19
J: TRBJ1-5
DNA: TGTGCCAGTAGTTCCCGGAAGTCAGGGGTAATCAATCAGCCCCAGCATTTT
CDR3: CASSSRKSGVINQPQHF

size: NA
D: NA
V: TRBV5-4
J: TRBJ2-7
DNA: TGTGCCAGCAGCTTGGGAACATACGAGCAGTACTTC
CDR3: CASSLGTYEQYF

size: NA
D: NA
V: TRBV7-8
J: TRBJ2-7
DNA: TGTGCCAGCAGCTTCACTAAATACGAGCAGTACTTC
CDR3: CASSFTKYEQYF

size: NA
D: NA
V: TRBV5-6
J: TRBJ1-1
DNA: TGTGCCAGCAGCTTGGAGCAGGGGTTCGCTGAAGCTTTCTTT
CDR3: CASSLEQGFAEAFF

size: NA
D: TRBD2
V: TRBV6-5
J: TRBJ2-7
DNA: TGTGCCAGCAGGACTAGCGGGGGGGCATCCTACGAGCAGTACTTC
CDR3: CASRTSGGASYEQYF

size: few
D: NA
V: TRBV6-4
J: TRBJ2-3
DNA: TGTGCCAGCAGTGACTCGCCCACAGATACGCAGTATTTT
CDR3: CASSDSPTDTQYF

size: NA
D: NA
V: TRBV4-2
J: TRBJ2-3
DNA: TGTGCCAGCAGCCGGGGGGCCGGGACAGATACGCAGTATTTT
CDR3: CASSRGAGTDTQYF

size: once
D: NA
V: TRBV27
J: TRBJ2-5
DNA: TGTGCCAGCAGGAGCCGGGCCCAAGAGACCCAGTACTTC
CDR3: CASRSRAQETQYF

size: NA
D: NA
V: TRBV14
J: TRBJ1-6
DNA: TGTGCCAGCAGCCAAGGCCCACCCAATTCACCCCTCCACTTT
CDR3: CASSQGPPNSPLHF

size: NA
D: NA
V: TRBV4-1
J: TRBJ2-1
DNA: TGCGCCAGCAGCCCTACAGTTGGTGCCTACAATGAGCAGTTCTTC
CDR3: CASSPTVGAYNEQFF

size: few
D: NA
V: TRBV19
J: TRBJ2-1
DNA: TGTGCCAGTTCTAGTCCCTACAATTATGAGCAGTTCTTC
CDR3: CASSSPYNYEQFF

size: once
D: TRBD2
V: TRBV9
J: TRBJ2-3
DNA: TGTGCCAGCAGCGTAGAGGGACTAGCGGGGGGTAGCACAGATACGCAGTATTTT
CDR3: CASSVEGLAGGSTDTQYF

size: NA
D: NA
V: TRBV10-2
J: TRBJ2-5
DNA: TGCGCCAGCAGCGGGGGAGGAGTGGAGACCCAGTACTTC
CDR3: CASSGGGVETQYF

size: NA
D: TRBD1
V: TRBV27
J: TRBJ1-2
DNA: TGTGCCAGCAGTGGTTACAGGGGGCTAAGGTCTAACTATGGCTACACCTTC
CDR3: CASSGYRGLRSNYGYTF

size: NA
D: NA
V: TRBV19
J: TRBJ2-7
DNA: TGTGCCAGTAGTATTGCTCATTCCTCCTACGAGCAGTACTTC
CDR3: CASSIAHSSYEQYF

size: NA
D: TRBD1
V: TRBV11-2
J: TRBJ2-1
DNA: TGTGCCAGCAGCTTAGATCAAGGACAGGGGTCCTACAATGAGCAGTTCTTC
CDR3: CASSLDQGQGSYNEQFF

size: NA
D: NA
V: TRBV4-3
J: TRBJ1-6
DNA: TGCGCCAGCAGCCAAGGGGCTCATTCGGAGAATTCACCCCTCCACTTT
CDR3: CASSQGAHSENSPLHF

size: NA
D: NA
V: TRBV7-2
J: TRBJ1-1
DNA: TGTGCCAGCAGCTTACATCGGAACACTGAAGCTTTCTTT
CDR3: CASSLHRNTEAFF

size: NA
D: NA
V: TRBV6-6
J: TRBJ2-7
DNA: TGTGCCAGCGGTAACAGCTACTCAGTGGTCGAGCAGTACTTC
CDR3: CASGNSYSVVEQYF

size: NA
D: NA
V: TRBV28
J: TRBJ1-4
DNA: TGTGCCAGCAGCCCCTTAGGTGAAAAACTGTTTTTT
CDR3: CASSPLGEKLFF

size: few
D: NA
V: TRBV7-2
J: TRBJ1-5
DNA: TGTGCCAGCAGCTTAGAATGGGCCCAGCCCCAGCATTTT
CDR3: CASSLEWAQPQHF

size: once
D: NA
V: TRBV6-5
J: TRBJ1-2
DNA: TGTGCCAGCAGTTCCTGGGGGCAAGTTAACTATGGCTACACCTTC
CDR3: CASSSWGQVNYGYTF

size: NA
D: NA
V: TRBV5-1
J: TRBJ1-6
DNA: TGCGCCAGCAGCGCAGGGACGGTGGGGTCACCCCTCCACTTT
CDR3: CASSAGTVGSPLHF

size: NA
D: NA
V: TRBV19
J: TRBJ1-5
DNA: TGTGCCAGTAGCATTGACAGTCTGCAGCCCCAGCATTTT
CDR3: CASSIDSLQPQHF

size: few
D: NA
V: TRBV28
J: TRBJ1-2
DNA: TGTGCCAGCAGTACCCCAGGGCGGGGCTACACCTTC
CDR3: CASSTPGRGYTF

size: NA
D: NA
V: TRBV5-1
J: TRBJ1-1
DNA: TGCGCCAGCAGGGACCGGTTGAACACTGAAGCTTTCTTT
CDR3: CASRDRLNTEAFF

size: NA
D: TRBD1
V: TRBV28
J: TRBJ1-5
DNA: TGTGCCAGCAGTCCCCCGAAGGGGGCCGAGGGCAATCAGCCCCAGCATTTT
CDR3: CASSPPKGAEGNQPQHF

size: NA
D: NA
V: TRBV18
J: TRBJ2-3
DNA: TGTGCCAGCTCAACCAGACAGGGAGGTCCAGATACGCAGTATTTT
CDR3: CASSTRQGGPDTQYF

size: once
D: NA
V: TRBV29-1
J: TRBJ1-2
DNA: TGCAGCGTTCAAGAGACGGTAACCTATGGCTACACCTTC
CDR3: CSVQETVTYGYTF

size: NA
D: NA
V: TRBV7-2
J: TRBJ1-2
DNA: TGTGCCAGCAGTCTACAGGGTTCTGGCGGCTACACCTTC
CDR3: CASSLQGSGGYTF

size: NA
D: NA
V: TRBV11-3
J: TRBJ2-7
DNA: TGTGCCAGCAGCTTAGGCGACCCCTACGAGCAGTACTTC
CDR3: CASSLGDPYEQYF

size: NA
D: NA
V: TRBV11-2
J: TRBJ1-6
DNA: TGTGCCAGCAGCTTATTGGGAGTGAGGTCGGGTAATTCACCCCTCCACTTT
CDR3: CASSLLGVRSGNSPLHF

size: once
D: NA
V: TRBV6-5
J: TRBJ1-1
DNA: TGTGCCAGCAGGCAGGGCCGTGGCACTGAAGCTTTCTTT
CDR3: CASRQGRGTEAFF

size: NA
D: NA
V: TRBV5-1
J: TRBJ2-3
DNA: TGCGCCAGCAGAGTGGCAGGGGTTGGAGATACGCAGTATTTT
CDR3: CASRVAGVGDTQYF

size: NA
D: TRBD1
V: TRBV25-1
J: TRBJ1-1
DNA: TGTGCCAGCAGTGAACCGGACAGGGGGCGAACTGAAGCTTTCTTT
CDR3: CASSEPDRGRTEAFF

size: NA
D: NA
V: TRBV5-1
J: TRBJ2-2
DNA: TGCGCCAGCAGCCAGGATTCGAACACCGGGGAGCTGTTTTTT
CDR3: CASSQDSNTGELFF

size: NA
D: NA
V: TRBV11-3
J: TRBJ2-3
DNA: TGTGCCAGCAGCCTGACGTCTAGCGCAACGCAGTATTTT
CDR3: CASSLTSSATQYF

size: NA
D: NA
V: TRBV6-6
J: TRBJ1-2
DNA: TGTGCCAGCAGTTACTCCTCAGGGAACTATGGCTACACCTTC
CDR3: CASSYSSGNYGYTF

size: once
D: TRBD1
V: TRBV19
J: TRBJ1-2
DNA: TGTGCCAGTAGGGTTGGGACAGGGAATAACTATGGCTACACCTTC
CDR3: CASRVGTGNNYGYTF

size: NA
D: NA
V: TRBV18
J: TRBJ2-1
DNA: TGTGCCAGCTCACCACGAGGGAACTCCTACAATGAGCAGTTCTTC
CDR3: CASSPRGNSYNEQFF

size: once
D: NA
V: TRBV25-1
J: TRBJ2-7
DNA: TGTGCCAGCAGTTTCGGGGCGACGACTTGGGAGCAGTACTTC
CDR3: CASSFGATTWEQYF